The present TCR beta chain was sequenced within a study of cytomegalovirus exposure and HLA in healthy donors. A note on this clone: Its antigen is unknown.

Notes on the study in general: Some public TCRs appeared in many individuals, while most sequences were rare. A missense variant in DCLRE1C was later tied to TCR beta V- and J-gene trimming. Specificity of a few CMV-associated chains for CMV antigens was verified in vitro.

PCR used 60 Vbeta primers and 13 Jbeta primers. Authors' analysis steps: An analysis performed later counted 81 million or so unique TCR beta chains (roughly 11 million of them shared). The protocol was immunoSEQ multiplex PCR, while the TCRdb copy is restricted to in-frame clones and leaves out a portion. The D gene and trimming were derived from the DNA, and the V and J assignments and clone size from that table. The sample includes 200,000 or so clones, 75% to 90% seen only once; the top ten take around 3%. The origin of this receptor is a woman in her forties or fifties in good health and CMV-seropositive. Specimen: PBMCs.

CDR3 DNA: TGTGCCAGCGGGGGGAGCAACTACGAGCAGTACTTC. It specifies CASGGSNYEQYF. The chain recombines TRBV13 with TRBJ2-7, with D maybe TRBD2 (6 bases). Germline CDR1 PRHDT, CDR2 FYEKMQ (reference sequence). Trimming stripped 8 bases from V and 3 bases from J, with 11 bases between. There are 12 residues in the CDR3.